A single sample is the source of the 19 T cell receptor beta chains below, sequenced in a study of vaccination and CD4 T cells after COVID-19. This sample's treatment: roughly ten-day PBMC culture with coronavirus spike peptide pools or control peptides (ViraFEST assay). From the unexposed donor, CD4+ T cells were collected ahead of the COVID-19 pandemic (2011-2018). Researchers used the Oncomine TCR Beta short-read assay to sequence DNA from cultured CD4+ T cells. Genomic DNA extraction was carried out from cultured CD4+ T cells. MiXCR was run by TCRdb on the PCR reads, yielding one entry per CDR3 protein. The profile shows approximately 9,800 distinct CDR3 sequences, approximately 45% of them singletons. Their cognate antigens are unknown. The sample comprised CD4+ T cells from blood, cultured in vitro. These receptors were obtained from a human donor in good health.

V usage is TRBV11-3 and J usage is TRBJ2-1, with D hard to call. Germline V CDR1 and CDR2: SGHNT, YENEEA. V lost 1 base, J lost 0 bases, and 7 bases lay in between. The CDR3 has 15 amino acids. In nucleotides, the CDR3 is TGTGCCAGCAGCTTAGGTGGGCCCTCCTACAATGAGCAGTTCTTC. Translation gives CASSLGGPSYNEQFF.

The chain recombines TRBV11-2 with TRBJ1-2; TRBD1 might be the D (6 bases). Germline lookup yields CDR1 SGHAT and CDR2 FQNNGV. The CDR3 is made up of 15 amino acids. Trimming shortened V by 5 bases and J by 9 bases, and 22 bases separated the two germline ends. CDR3 region: CASSPSGQLGISYTF. The CDR3 DNA is TGTGCCAGCAGCCCCAGCGGACAGCTTGGTATTAGCTACACCTTC.

The V gene is TRBV6-5, the J gene TRBJ2-1; the D gene is possibly TRBD2 (6 bases). CDR3 length equals 14 residues. Germline-derived CDR1 and CDR2 are MNHEY and SVGAGI. Trimming took 2 bases from V and 7 from J, leaving 12 bases between them. The CDR3 DNA sequence: TGTGCCAGCAGTTACAGGGAGGTTGGGAATGAGCAGTTCTTC. Translating it yields CASSYREVGNEQFF.

Only a few counts were recorded for this clonotype. The chain couples TRBV6-1 to TRBJ2-1; 7 bases match TRBD1. The V segment lost 5 bases and the J segment 7 bases; nucleotides outside the gene matches: 8. The germline CDR1 and CDR2 sequences are MNHNS and SASEGT. CDR3 length: 14 amino acids. CDR3 DNA sequence: TGTGCCAGCAGTACCCGACAGGGCGGGAATGAGCAGTTCTTC. Translating it yields CASSTRQGGNEQFF.

The V gene is TRBV2, the J gene TRBJ1-5; D is unresolved. Between the trimmed V and J ends, which lost 6 bases and 0 bases, there was a span of 6 bases. The germline V gene has CDR1 SNHLY and CDR2 FYNNEI. The CDR3 is 13 residues long. Written as DNA, the CDR3 is TGTGCCAGCAGGAGAGATAGCAATCAGCCCCAGCATTTT. This gives the protein CASRRDSNQPQHF.

This clonotype was seen a handful of times. The rearrangement joins TRBV20-1 to TRBJ2-3; 7 bases line up with TRBD2. CDR1 is DFQATT, CDR2 SNEGSKA, per germline (reference sequence). This CDR3 region has 15 residues. V lost 2 bases, J lost 3 bases, and 8 bases stayed unmatched. The CDR3 DNA is TGCAGTGCTAGACGGGCACTAGCGCTAACAGATACGCAGTATTTT. This codes for CSARRALALTDTQYF.

The chain combines TRBV21-1 with TRBJ2-7; the table's TRBD1 call for D was not verified on the DNA. TRBV21-1 is a documented pseudogene. The CDR3 extends over 12 amino acids. The CDR3 region is CASSGGVHEQYF. The CDR3 DNA follows: TGTGCCAGCAGCGGGGGGGTCCACGAGCAGTACTTC.

The chain uses TRBV7-2 and TRBJ1-5; maybe TRBD1 (5 bases). In germline, CDR1 is SGHTA, CDR2 FQGNSA. The CDR3 is 15 residues long. V lost 2 bases to trimming and J lost 10 bases, with 18 bases between them. CDR3 protein: CASSLISGRVDPQHF. Here the CDR3 DNA reads TGTGCCAGCAGCTTAATCTCAGGGAGAGTCGACCCCCAGCATTTT.

J is TRBJ2-7 and V is TRBV5-1; D is unresolved. This CDR3 spans 13 amino acids. V was clipped by 4 bases and J by 6 bases, with 14 bases between them. Germline values: CDR1 SGHRS, CDR2 YFSETQ. The CDR3 spells CASSLDPSGEQYF. CDR3 coding DNA: TGCGCCAGCAGCCTGGACCCGTCGGGCGAGCAGTACTTC. The entire variable domain, with the rest obtained from reference TRBV5-1 and TRBJ2-7, is as follows: KAGVTQTPRYLIKTRGQQVTLSCSPISGHRSVSWYQQTPGQGLQFLFEYFSETQRNKGNFPGRFSGRQFSNSRSEMNVSTLELGDSALYLCASSLDPSGEQYFGPGTRLTVT.

The V call is TRBV10-3, the J call TRBJ2-7, with TRBD1 matching 9 bases. The V gene's germline CDR1 is ENHRY and CDR2 SYGVKD. The CDR3 totals 14 residues. V shed 6 bases and J 6 bases; nucleotides not matched to a gene: 9. CDR3 bases: TGTGCCATCAGGGGGGACAGGGCAATTTTCGAGCAGTACTTC. This translates into CAIRGDRAIFEQYF.

In this sample, this clonotype turned up once. The genes are TRBV2 and TRBJ2-7, with D unresolved. The CDR3 is 12 residues long. Germline CDR1 is SNHLY and CDR2 is FYNNEI. The V end was cut by 7 bases, the J end by 0 bases, with 7 bases between. In nucleotides, the CDR3 is TGTGCCAGCAACCCGTACTCCTACGAGCAGTACTTC. Protein product: CASNPYSYEQYF. Supplemented by reference TRBV2 and TRBJ2-7, the full variable domain reads EPEVTQTPSHQVTQMGQEVILRCVPISNHLYFYWYRQILGQKVEFLVSFYNNEISEKSEIFDDQFSVERPDGSNFTLKIRSTKLEDSAMYFCASNPYSYEQYFGPGTRLTVT.

The CDR3 here is CASSLDADSPLHF. DNA of the CDR3: TGTGCCAGCAGCTTAGATGCGGATTCACCCCTCCACTTT. The genes are TRBV11-3 and TRBJ1-6, with unresolved D. V was shortened by 0 bases and J by 8 bases, with 5 bases between the two germline ends. CDR1 SGHNT and CDR2 YENEEA come from the germline V gene. The CDR3 spans 13 residues. The entire variable domain, with the rest obtained from reference TRBV11-3 and TRBJ1-6, is as follows: EAGVVQSPRYKIIEKKQPVAFWCNPISGHNTLYWYLQNLGQGPELLIRYENEEAVDDSQLPKDRFSAERLKGVDSTLKIQPAELGDSAVYLCASSLDADSPLHFGNGTRLTVT.

This clonotype was seen a handful of times. The chain recombines TRBV15 with TRBJ2-1, with 13 nucleotides matching TRBD2. The germline gives CDR1 LNHNV, CDR2 YYDKDF (reference sequence). The CDR3 loop spans 17 amino acids. The V and J ends lost 2 bases and 7 bases, in that order; junction bases with no gene match: 8. The chain's CDR3 is CATSRFGTSGMGNEQFF. In nucleotides, the CDR3 is TGTGCCACCAGCAGATTCGGGACTAGCGGGATGGGGAATGAGCAGTTCTTC.

V gene TRBV28 combines with J gene TRBJ2-3, with D perhaps matching TRBD2 (6 bases). CDR1 and CDR2 (germline): MDHEN, SYDVKM. The CDR3 totals 14 residues. V lost 5 bases and J lost 0, with 9 bases in between. The CDR3 here is CASSLGGSTDTQYF. The CDR3 DNA follows: TGTGCCAGCAGTCTCGGGGGTAGCACAGATACGCAGTATTTT.

The rearrangement joins TRBV5-1 to TRBJ1-6; a possible D gene is TRBD1 (5 bases). The CDR3 is made up of 14 amino acids. Trimming pared 0 bases from V and 9 bases from J, leaving 10 bases between. CDR1 is SGHRS and CDR2 is YFSETQ in the germline V gene. The CDR3, as DNA: TGCGCCAGCAGCTTGGAAGTAAGGGGTTCACCCCTCCACTTT. Its protein product is CASSLEVRGSPLHF.

This clonotype was counted between two and nine times. The chain is built from TRBV6-5 and TRBJ2-1; D perhaps matches TRBD1 (5 bases). This CDR3 spans 23 amino acids. Germline CDR1 reads MNHEY; CDR2 reads SVGAGI. V was clipped by 0 bases and J by 0 bases, with 30 bases between them. Here the CDR3 reads CASSYSVTVGLDGSSSSYNEQFF. The DNA for the CDR3 is TGTGCCAGCAGTTACTCGGTAACTGTGGGGCTGGATGGGTCGTCCAGCTCCTACAATGAGCAGTTCTTC.

This clonotype was seen a handful of times. This chain links TRBV6-1 with TRBJ2-7; 8 nucleotides agree with TRBD1. Germline loops: CDR1 MNHNS, CDR2 SASEGT. The CDR3 contains 14 residues. The V and J ends lost 6 bases and 4 bases, in that order; junction bases with no gene match: 8. The CDR3 sequence: CASRGAGGPYEQYF. CDR3 DNA sequence: TGTGCCAGCAGAGGGGCAGGGGGCCCATACGAGCAGTACTTC.

The chain recombines TRBV21-1 with TRBJ1-5. TRBV21-1 is flagged as a pseudogene. CDR3 length equals 11 residues. CDR3 nucleotides: TGTGCCAGCGGCAAGGGTCAGCCCCAGCATTTT. Protein product: CASGKGQPQHF.

The CDR3 region has the DNA TGTGCCAGCACCGTGGATAATTCACCCCTCCACTTT. Its translation is CASTVDNSPLHF. V is TRBV7-9 and J is TRBJ1-6; D is uncertain. Germline CDR1 reads SEHNR; CDR2 reads FQNEAQ (reference sequence). V lost 7 bases to trimming and J lost 5 bases, with 6 bases between them. This CDR3 is 12 amino acids long.